A single sample gave rise to the 22 T cell receptor beta chains below, sequenced in a study of T-cell reconstitution after alpha-beta-depleted transplantation in children. TCRbeta library construction was performed incorporating unique molecular identifiers. TCRdb ran MiXCR on the PCR reads and lists one entry per CDR3 protein. The sample has 250,000 or so distinct CDR3 sequences, 24% seen once; the top ten hold about 5%. Source: PBMCs, mostly from graft donor cells, taken 360 days after TCRalphabeta/CD19-depleted stem cell transplant. These receptors all come from a female patient aged 2-9 years who had a stem cell transplant for congenital amegakaryocytic thrombocytopenia, so the T cells may come from the graft donor.

The chain uses TRBV2 and TRBJ2-1; 7 bases map to TRBD2. From germline, CDR1 is SNHLY and CDR2 FYNNEI. V shed 3 bases, J shed 3 bases, and the junction held 8 bases outside the gene matches. This CDR3 comprises 16 residues. DNA of the CDR3: TGTGCCAGCAGTGATTGGACTAGTCCCCTCTACAATGAGCAGTTCTTC. Residues: CASSDWTSPLYNEQFF.

The chain carries TRBV7-9 and TRBJ1-1; possible D gene TRBD1, 5 bases. The CDR3 loop spans 13 amino acids. Germline assignment: CDR1 SEHNR and CDR2 FQNEAQ (reference sequence). The V end was cut by 4 bases, the J end by 1 base, with 7 bases between. The CDR3 nucleotides read TGTGCCAGCAGCTCCGGACAGAACACTGAAGCTTTCTTT. This gives the protein CASSSGQNTEAFF.

In its sample, this clonotype was seen a few times. The chain employs TRBV20-1 and TRBJ2-7; 8 bases match TRBD1. The CDR3 runs 13 residues. Germline V gene sequence: CDR1 DFQATT, CDR2 SNEGSKA (reference sequence). Unmatched junction bases numbered 6, after V lost 5 bases and J lost 3 bases. CDR3 in amino acids: CSAGQGLYYEQYF. CDR3 coding DNA: TGCAGTGCTGGACAGGGTCTTTACTACGAGCAGTACTTC.

This clonotype has only a few counts. CDR3: CASRWPGHHGYTF. The CDR3 DNA is TGTGCCAGTAGATGGCCGGGACACCATGGCTACACCTTC. The gene calls are TRBV19 and TRBJ1-2, with D tentatively TRBD1 (6 bases). Germline CDR1 and CDR2: LNHDA and SQIVND (reference sequence). The CDR3 has 13 residues. V gave up 6 bases and J gave up 6 bases, with 14 bases separating them.

Sample share makes this clonotype medium-sized. This chain connects TRBV7-9 to TRBJ1-5; D is unclear. V lost 1 base, J lost 7 bases, and 5 bases lay in between. Germline CDR1 reads SEHNR; CDR2 reads FQNEAQ (reference sequence). This CDR3 contains 12 residues. The CDR3 DNA follows: TGTGCCAGCAGCTTAGGAACCCAGCCCCAGCATTTT. Encoded protein: CASSLGTQPQHF.

In this sample, this clonotype turned up many times. The chain recombines TRBV11-2 with TRBJ1-2; no reliable D call. CDR1 is SGHAT and CDR2 is FQNNGV in the germline V gene. With 2 bases removed from V and 2 bases from J, the gap between germline ends came to 12 bases. This CDR3 comprises 15 residues. This chain's CDR3 is CASSLYSLSNYGYTF. Here the CDR3 DNA reads TGTGCCAGCAGCTTATATTCCCTTTCAAACTATGGCTACACCTTC.

The table lists this clonotype with a few counts. The J gene is TRBJ2-1, the V gene TRBV3-1, with D perhaps TRBD2 (6 bases). The V gene lost 4 bases and the J gene lost 2 bases, with 18 bases spanning the gap. Germline-derived CDR1 and CDR2 are LGHDT and YNNKEL (reference sequence). The CDR3 extends over 17 amino acids. CDR3 in amino acids: CASSRDAGGKAYNEQFF. The CDR3 DNA follows: TGTGCCAGCAGCCGAGACGCGGGCGGGAAGGCCTACAATGAGCAGTTCTTC.

This chain links TRBV7-2 with TRBJ2-2, with 7 bases aligning to TRBD2. Losses at the gene ends were 5 bases for V and 4 bases for J; bases not matched to a gene: 10. Germline V CDR1 and CDR2: SGHTA, FQGNSA. This CDR3 has 16 residues. The CDR3 loop reads CASSAAGTPTTGELFF. The CDR3 DNA sequence: TGTGCCAGCAGCGCAGCGGGGACTCCGACCACCGGGGAGCTGTTTTTT.

Many counts were recorded for this clonotype. The V gene is TRBV20-1, the J gene TRBJ2-5; TRBD2 matches at 11 bases. The CDR3 is 16 residues long. The ends lost 1 base at V and 2 bases at J; junction bases unmatched: 6. Germline lookup yields CDR1 DFQATT and CDR2 SNEGSKA (reference sequence). CDR3 protein: CSARGTSGLGQETQYF. Here the CDR3 DNA reads TGCAGTGCTAGAGGGACTAGCGGGTTAGGGCAAGAGACCCAGTACTTC.

The chain combines TRBV12-3 or TRBV12-4 with TRBJ2-7, with D possibly being TRBD2 (6 bases). The V gene lost 6 bases and the J gene lost 2 bases, with 11 bases spanning the gap. CDR3 length: 13 residues. CDR3 DNA sequence: TGTGCCAGCAGCCGGGACTTCCCCTACGAGCAGTACTTC. This translates into CASSRDFPYEQYF.

The CDR3 sequence is CASSQDLGRRTPYEQYF. The CDR3, as DNA: TGTGCCAGCAGCCAAGATCTGGGGCGGCGTACCCCCTACGAGCAGTACTTC. V and J are TRBV4-2 and TRBJ2-7; possible D gene TRBD1, 5 bases. Trimming took off 0 bases at V and 2 bases at J, with 17 bases between the two ends. Germline CDR1 LGHNA, CDR2 YNFKEQ. The CDR3 runs to 17 residues.

The genes are TRBV4-3 and TRBJ2-6, with D perhaps TRBD1 (7 bases). The CDR3 covers 20 residues. The V gene's germline CDR1 is LGHNA and CDR2 YSLEER. The ends were cut back, 3 bases at V and 0 bases at J, with 21 bases in the middle. Written as DNA, the CDR3 is TGCGCCAGCAGCCAGAGGCGGAGGGGGCTTTCGGGCTCTGGGGCCAACGTCCTGACTTTC. This translates into CASSQRRRGLSGSGANVLTF.

The chain employs TRBV6-2 or TRBV6-3 and TRBJ2-7; 11 nucleotides line up with TRBD2. Unmatched junction bases numbered 5, after V lost 7 bases and J lost 0 bases. Germline V gene data show CDR1 as MNHEY and CDR2 as SVGEGT. The CDR3 loop spans 15 amino acids. The CDR3 reads CASKTGTSGSYEQYF. In nucleotides, the CDR3 is TGTGCCAGCAAAACCGGGACTAGCGGCTCCTACGAGCAGTACTTC.

This chain connects TRBV20-1 to TRBJ2-7, with unresolved D. Germline CDR1 and CDR2: DFQATT and SNEGSKA (reference sequence). V lost 2 bases and J 0 bases, leaving 11 bases between the germline ends. The CDR3 totals 14 residues. The CDR3 region has the DNA TGCAGTGCTAGATGGGTCCAGGACTCCTACGAGCAGTACTTC. Translated, it gives CSARWVQDSYEQYF.

This clonotype was seen ten or more times. This chain uses TRBV25-1 with TRBJ2-3, with 10 bases matching TRBD1. The germline gives CDR1 MGHDK, CDR2 SYGVNS. The CDR3 is 14 amino acids. V was pared by 4 bases and J by 4 bases, with 2 bases of the junction left unmatched. The chain's CDR3 is CASSGQGASDTQYF. The CDR3 DNA reads TGTGCCAGCAGTGGACAGGGGGCATCAGATACGCAGTATTTT.

The sample holds a few counts of this clonotype. The rearrangement links TRBV20-1 to TRBJ2-7; 8 positions agree with TRBD2. Germline V gene sequence: CDR1 DFQATT, CDR2 SNEGSKA (reference sequence). CDR3 length: 15 residues. With V trimmed by 2 bases and J by 2 bases, 8 bases remained unmatched. The CDR3 nucleotides read TGCAGTGCTAGACGTAGCGGGGCCCGGCCCTACGAGCAGTACTTC. Amino acids: CSARRSGARPYEQYF.

This clonotype was picked up a small number of times. V usage is TRBV4-1 and J usage is TRBJ2-1; no firm D call. The CDR3 spans 14 residues. CDR1 and CDR2 from the germline V gene are MGHRA and YSYEKL. V dropped 5 bases and J dropped 3 bases, with 11 bases sitting between them. The CDR3 region has the DNA TGCGCCAGCAGCAGAAAGGACGGCTACAATGAGCAGTTCTTC. Its protein product is CASSRKDGYNEQFF.

To note about this clonotype: A clone one base away is much larger, so this may be a read error. The chain joins TRBV28 to TRBJ2-7; D is undetermined. V lost 5 bases to trimming and J lost 7 bases, with 15 bases between them. In germline, CDR1 is MDHEN, CDR2 SYDVKM. The CDR3 loop spans 13 amino acids. CDR3 nucleotide sequence: TGTGCCAGCAGTGAGCCATCTCTCGGGGAGCAGTACTTC. This translates into CASSEPSLGEQYF.

Only a few counts were recorded for this clonotype. This sequence joins TRBV4-1 and TRBJ2-1; TRBD1 might be the D (5 bases). From germline, CDR1 is MGHRA and CDR2 YSYEKL. The CDR3 sequence is 16 residues long. Trimming removed 0 bases at V and 2 bases at J, with 11 bases between. CDR3 nucleotide sequence: TGCGCCAGCAGCCAAGAGACAGTCGAACCCTACAATGAGCAGTTCTTC. Amino acids: CASSQETVEPYNEQFF.

As for this clonotype: At one boundary the junction diverges from the germline segment, which might be a read error. The chain links TRBV7-9 to TRBJ1-4, with D unresolved. The CDR3 is made up of 14 amino acids. CDR1 and CDR2 (germline): SEHNR, FQNEAQ (reference sequence). CDR3 sequence (DNA): TGTGCCAGGAGCTTATGGTCGGGAAATGAAAAACTGTTTTTT. Its protein product is CARSLWSGNEKLFF.

This clonotype was detected many times. This sequence joins TRBV7-9 and TRBJ2-3; D is ambiguous. CDR1 is SEHNR, CDR2 FQNEAQ, per germline (reference sequence). The V end lost 0 bases, the J end lost 7 bases, and 8 bases lay between the germline ends. This CDR3 spans 13 amino acids. The CDR3 region is CASSLAGPNTQYF. The CDR3 DNA is TGTGCCAGCAGCTTAGCTGGACCAAATACGCAGTATTTT.

The chain couples TRBV4-2 to TRBJ1-1; TRBD1 agrees at 10 bases. Germline V lookup: CDR1 LGHNA, CDR2 YNFKEQ. This CDR3 spans 15 amino acids. Trimming cost V 9 bases and J 3 bases; bases outside gene matches: 10. Here the CDR3 DNA reads TGTGCCAGGGCCCCCGGGACAGGGGTTCACACTGAAGCTTTCTTT. This encodes CARAPGTGVHTEAFF.